This T cell receptor (beta chain) originates from a study of T-cell memory formation after mild COVID-19 (dated by TCRdb to about 2021). Broadly, across the study: Most TCR sequence clusters were specific to one of the two donors. In two donors, T-cell clones that expanded and contracted after mild COVID-19 were followed by sequencing TCRalpha and TCRbeta repertoires longitudinally. The cohort was made up of two young adult volunteers, one female and one male, who were previously healthy. Broad study findings and their caveats: The study included only a couple of mild cases, and larger cohorts that include severe cases with pre-infection samples were judged to be necessary. Some responding clones were found in pre-infection memory, which suggests that pre-existing cross-reactive memory T cells took part in the SARS-CoV-2 response. Contracting CD4+ clones were located mainly in the CM and EM memory subsets, whereas CD8+ clones were found to be enriched in EMRA. From day 15 to 85, contracting clones showed balanced CD4/CD8 phenotypes, whereas a second wave of clones that expanded from day 15 to 37 leaned towards CD4+. SARS-CoV-2 specificity was not confirmed for the second-wave clones peaking on day 37.

PBMCs were isolated by Ficoll-Paque density gradient centrifugation. The CDR3 starts with the cysteine, ends with the phenylalanine, and has 15 residues. The kept DNA is CDR3 alone, 45 bases in frame from the first base. Trimming leaves V shorter by 5 bases and J shorter by 4 bases, with the junction holding 9 bases beyond the gene matches. The germline V gene yields SGHTA for CDR1 and FQGNSA for CDR2. Comment on this clonotype: It has no known antigen specificity. No much larger clone is present one base from it, and per-base qualities are unavailable.

TCRdb lists the instrument as Illumina NovaSeq 6000. cDNA libraries for TCRalpha and TCRbeta were prepared by 5'RACE using constant-segment primers, with sample barcodes and unique molecular identifiers added. Trizol reagent was used to extract RNA from every sample. Libraries were amplified in two PCR steps, with a second sample barcode and Illumina TruSeq adapters added in the second step. Sequencing of libraries was performed on an Illumina NovaSeq with 2 x 150 bp paired-end reads. Concerning the study's data processing: The reads were demultiplexed and collapsed into UMI-guided consensus sequences using migec v1.2.7. With mixcr v2.1.11, UMI consensuses were aligned to TRA and TRB V and J templates and assembled into clonotypes. A clonotype was counted as expanded or contracted only when both edgeR and NoisET called the clonotype significant, with the noise models trained on biological replicates. For edgeR calls, the thresholds were a false discovery rate-adjusted p below 0.01 and a log2 fold-change of 1. As an exploratory analysis of dynamics, PCA with hierarchical clustering was applied to max-normalized trajectories of the 1000 most abundant clonotypes. The CD4 or CD8 phenotype of responding clones was assigned using the separately sequenced CD4+ and CD8+ repertoires. TCRdb reworked the public reads: Q25 trimming with fastp, MiXCR clone assembly, productive beta chains retained. A single entry per CDR3 protein holds the most common genes and DNA from its merged rows. For this entry, the V and J calls and clone size follow TCRdb and not the study's own pipeline. Counted in this sample were roughly 400,000 distinct CDR3 sequences; roughly 26% of them appeared once. The ten largest clones take up around 8.7% of the sample.

The sequence derives from an adult woman who had mild COVID-19 (a few samples of this study predate the infection). The sample titles of this study are shuffled in the database, so cell type and time point are left out; the donor was told from shared clones. The V and J genes are TRBV7-2 and TRBJ2-5; TRBD2 agrees with 8 junctional bases. The sample taken for sequencing was PBMCs or a T cell subset sorted from them (not recorded which). The CDR3 protein sequence reads: CASSTRGVQVETQYF. The nucleotide sequence is given as TGTGCCAGCAGCACGCGGGGGGTACAGGTAGAGACCCAGTACTTC.